This T cell receptor beta chain was identified in a study of Graves' ophthalmopathy and Graves' hyperthyroidism. Broader study findings: The authors also found most expanded thyroid clonotypes above 0.001 frequency in blood.

A duration under 3 months, NOSPECS ≥4, CAS ≥3 and moderate-to-severe activity characterized the donors with ophthalmopathy. Establishment of the diagnosis relied upon clinical symptoms, serum thyroxine, TRAb, thyroid ultrasound and orbital computed tomography. PBMCs were obtained from 9 to 10 ml of fresh peripheral blood. Looked up from germline, CDR1 is SGHAT and CDR2 is FQNNGV. CDR3 size: 16 residues. V dropped 6 bases and J dropped 2; count of bases not matched to a gene: 10. From RNA, the CDR3 regions of TCR beta chains were amplified and sequenced. An opening RT-PCR round employed HTBI primers and preceded a second-round multiplex PCR. TCRdb passed the multiplex PCR reads through MiXCR, listing each CDR3 protein once. Counted here are about 230,000 distinct CDR3 sequences, around 50% occurring once; the ten biggest clones make up roughly 50%. Comment on this clonotype: Antigen: not known.

The chain is built from TRBV11-2 and TRBJ1-2, with 9 bases that match TRBD1. The TCR comes from an adult man with Graves' ophthalmopathy. Input material: peripheral blood. CDR3 region: CASRSYTTGGNYGYTF. The CDR3 DNA reads TGTGCCAGCAGGTCGTACACCACAGGGGGCAACTATGGCTACACCTTC.